This T cell receptor beta chain was captured in a study of blood T cell repertoires in COVID-19 (TCRdb year 2020). About the study as a whole: Samples from collaborators originated in the United States, Italy and Spain and spanned both the acute and convalescent phases of COVID-19. The material from the prospective study consisted of cDNA or gDNA derived from T cells, B-cell-depleted T cells, or PBMCs. Subjects who had been exposed to COVID-19, were actively infected with it, or had recovered from it provided the deeply sampled blood TCRbeta repertoires that made up the dataset. The repertoires were released in a freely available public database meant as a resource for research on the immune response to SARS-CoV-2. The samples were drawn from the first 160 participants of the ongoing ImmuneRACE study and from 1,254 subjects provided by 6 global collaborators. Sample metadata almost always included a de-identified subject ID, COVID-19 status, age in years and sex. Where available, HLA class I and class II types were obtained from metadata supplied by the sample provider rather than from assay-based typing.

Findings and caveats that apply to the study as a whole: The amount of clinical and demographic metadata varied by source and participant and was provided uncurated.

On this clone: What this receptor recognizes is not known. Nothing much larger sits one base from this clone, and base qualities are not available.

For CDR1 and CDR2, the germline V gene lists SGHNT and YENEEA. From its cysteine to its phenylalanine, the CDR3 spans 14 amino acids. Of the read, only the CDR3 DNA is kept; its 42 bases are in frame from base 1. V sheds 1 base and J sheds 7 bases, leaving 12 bases between their ends. Each collaborating institution followed its own protocols to collect whole blood in K2EDTA tubes. Collaborator samples were shipped for TCRbeta analysis as frozen whole blood, isolated PBMCs, or DNA extracted from either sample type. TCRbeta CDR3 regions were amplified from genomic DNA using the immunoSEQ Assay, a bias-controlled multiplex PCR. In the paper's pipeline: The number of nucleated cells in each sample was estimated from the amplification of reference gene primers within the assay. To quantify the absolute abundance of each unique TCRbeta CDR3 rearrangement, sequence reads were collapsed and filtered. For each sample, productive Simpson clonality was calculated by taking the square root of Simpson's diversity index across productive rearrangements. TCRdb retrieved this table from immuneACCESS and kept in-frame rearrangements only. Not all clones are present; in checked studies, unresolved V genes account for under half, and no reason is known for the remainder. Clonal size and the V and J genes are those of that table, whereas D and trimming came from the DNA. This sample gives about 340,000 clones in total; 83% of them show up just once. Jointly, the top ten make up 2.5% to 3% of the sample.

The sequencing input was peripheral blood. The chain links TRBV11-3 with TRBJ2-3; the D gene cannot be named for sure. The source of this sequence is a man aged 30-40 years with active or convalescent COVID-19. In nucleotide form, the sequence is TGTGCCAGCAGCTTAGGAGACTCCCCAAATACGCAGTATTTT. It specifies CASSLGDSPNTQYF.